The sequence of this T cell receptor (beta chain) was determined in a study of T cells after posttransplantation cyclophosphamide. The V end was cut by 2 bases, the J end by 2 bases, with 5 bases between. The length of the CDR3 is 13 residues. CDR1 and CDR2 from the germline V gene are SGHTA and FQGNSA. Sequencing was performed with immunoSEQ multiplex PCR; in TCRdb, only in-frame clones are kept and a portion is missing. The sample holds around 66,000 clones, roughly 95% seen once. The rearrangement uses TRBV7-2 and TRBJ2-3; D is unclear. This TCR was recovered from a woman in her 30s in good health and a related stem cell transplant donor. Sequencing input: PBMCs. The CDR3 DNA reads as TGTGCCAGCAGCTTAATGCCCACAGATACGCAGTATTTT. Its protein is CASSLMPTDTQYF.